This section outlines one T cell receptor (beta chain) sequence together with its context. Its cognate antigen has yet to be identified. No quality values exist for individual bases; no much larger clone is one base distant. Library preparation used PCR. The sequencer was an Illumina HiSeq 2500. Unique molecular identifiers were incorporated into TCR beta cDNA libraries to reduce PCR and sequencing biases. Every 1 to 10 million input T cells yielded approximately 500,000 cDNA molecules, meaning each molecule approximated one T cell. Patient libraries were prepared and sequenced with the same protocol used for the earlier healthy control dataset. Samples belonging to the same batch were prepared together, multiplexed and sequenced on a shared HiSeq lane. The original methods were these. MIGEC was used to process the raw barcoded reads, and molecular identifier groups with only a single read were discarded before consensus assembly and CDR3 extraction. Clonotype tables were post-analysed with VDJtools, and diversity was normalized by down-sampling all datasets to the smallest sample size. In repertoire overlap clustering, CDR3 amino acid sequences, but not nucleotide sequences, were matched to correct batch-related cross-sample contamination. TCRdb took the public reads, trimmed them with fastp at Q25, ran MiXCR for clone calling and kept in-frame beta chains. One record per CDR3 amino acid sequence lists the most common genes and DNA. These V and J calls are TCRdb output, not the study's own analysis. The sample yields roughly 800,000 distinct CDR3 sequences; approximately 53% were counted once. The ten most abundant clones make up roughly 4.4% of the sample.

These data are taken from a study of post-analysis software for immune sequencing data (dated by TCRdb to the mid-2010s). For context, the study as a whole: Recorded disease courses included relapsing-remitting, secondary progressive and progressive-relapsing multiple sclerosis, with some patients lacking subtype annotation. The patient repertoires were set against under 13 previously published healthy control repertoires from donors whose ages ranged from roughly 6 to 25 years. A subset of samples was prepared in parallel using single-end sample barcoding, then pooled and co-amplified after Illumina adapter ligation.

Broad study findings and their caveats: Compared with controls, multiple sclerosis patients had significantly lower normalized Chao1 diversity, a finding suggesting substantial peripheral T-cell clonal expansion. Strong co-clustering of samples prepared in the same batch was shown by direct clustering with F measure, prompting a batch-effect correction. The multiple sclerosis patient group was slightly younger than the control group. Significantly higher frequencies in patients than in controls were found for several TRBV segments, including TRBV5-6, TRBV5-1 and TRBV20-1.

The CDR3 sequence holds 15 residues, the cysteine and phenylalanine included. Only CDR3 DNA remains: 45 bases, in frame from the first base. V is reduced by 6 bases and J by 1 base, leaving a spacing of 17 bases between them. The germline V gene gives CDR1 as SQVTM and CDR2 as ANQGSEA. To demonstrate the VDJtools post-analysis software, the study profiled TCR beta repertoires from the peripheral blood of about a dozen young patients with multiple sclerosis. The multiple sclerosis patients were children and adolescents between roughly 6 and 17 years of age. Rearrangement joined TRBV29-1 to TRBJ2-3, with the D gene tentatively TRBD1 or TRBD2, based on 5 matching bases in each. This clonotype originated in a girl aged 10-17 years with multiple sclerosis. Specimen: blood. The CDR3 region reads CSVPRGTTRTDTQYF. The DNA sequence is TGCAGCGTCCCCCGGGGCACGACCCGCACAGATACGCAGTATTTT.